The 18 T cell receptor beta chains below were found in one sample sequenced in a study of cytomegalovirus exposure and HLA in healthy donors. PCR primers comprised 60 Vbeta and 13 Jbeta primers. The assay was immunoSEQ multiplex PCR, and TCRdb's table has in-frame clones only and misses some. Of 100,000 to 150,000 clones in the sample, more than 8% are singletons; the top ten hold about 5.5%. Material: PBMCs. The source is a man aged 40-49 years in good health and CMV-seronegative.

This clone showed up just a few times. The chain joins TRBV28 to TRBJ2-1; 11 bases are a match to TRBD2. CDR3 length: 16 residues. Looked up from germline, CDR1 is MDHEN and CDR2 is SYDVKM. V lost 5 bases and J lost 8; bases outside the gene matches: 11. CDR3 sequence reads: CASSPSLAGGRYEQFF. CDR3 DNA: TGTGCCAGCAGTCCCTCCCTAGCGGGGGGTAGGTATGAGCAGTTCTTC.

This clone has only a few counts. The CDR3 nucleotides read TGCGCCAGCAGCCCGGATAGCGGGGTCTCCTACAATGAGCAGTTCTTC. It specifies CASSPDSGVSYNEQFF. The V and J genes are TRBV5-1 and TRBJ2-1; 8 positions agree with TRBD2. The CDR3 covers 16 residues. V lost 4 bases, J lost 0 bases, and 6 bases stayed unmatched. In germline, CDR1 is SGHRS, CDR2 YFSETQ.

The J gene is TRBJ2-7, the V gene TRBV5-4, with D possibly matching TRBD1 (5 bases). Trimming removed 4 bases at V and 6 bases at J, with 14 bases between. The germline CDR1 and CDR2 sequences are SGHNT and YYREEE (reference sequence). The CDR3 has 13 residues. The CDR3 sequence is CASSQGPAFEQYF. CDR3 coding DNA: TGTGCCAGCAGCCAGGGCCCGGCCTTCGAGCAGTACTTC.

A few counts support this clone. The chain uses TRBV28 and TRBJ1-5; D possibly corresponds to TRBD1 (5 bases). There are 16 residues in the CDR3. The germline V gene has CDR1 MDHEN and CDR2 SYDVKM. Trimming removed 7 bases at V and 4 bases at J, with 20 bases between. The CDR3: CASTKLFGAGNQPQHF. CDR3 coding DNA: TGTGCCAGCACCAAATTGTTTGGGGCAGGGAATCAGCCCCAGCATTTT.

This clone was seen only a few times. The V call is TRBV29-1, the J call TRBJ1-2; unclear D gene. CDR1 is SQVTM and CDR2 is ANQGSEA in the germline V gene. Trimming took off 1 base at V and 5 bases at J, with 8 bases between the two ends. The CDR3 is 12 residues long. CDR3 loop: CSVEGSGYGYTF. DNA of the CDR3: TGCAGCGTTGAAGGATCGGGGTATGGCTACACCTTC.

This clone occurred once. This CDR3 reads CASSSWTSGLTDTQYF. DNA of the CDR3: TGTGCCAGCAGTTCATGGACTAGCGGACTCACAGATACGCAGTATTTT. This chain connects TRBV27 to TRBJ2-3; 10 nucleotides agree with TRBD2. V lost 4 bases, J lost 2 bases, and 6 bases stayed unmatched. Germline values: CDR1 MNHEY, CDR2 SMNVEV (reference sequence). The CDR3 has 16 amino acids.

The chain carries TRBV5-8 and TRBJ2-7; D may be TRBD2 (6 bases). Germline V lookup: CDR1 SGHTS, CDR2 YDEGEE. Trimming cost V 4 bases and J 7 bases, with 15 bases left between them. The CDR3 is made up of 13 amino acids. Here the CDR3 reads CASSPGLRREQYF. In DNA, the CDR3 is TGTGCCAGCAGCCCGGGACTGCGCAGGGAGCAGTACTTC.

The V call is TRBV5-1, the J call TRBJ1-1, with a tentative D call TRBD1 (5 bases). The CDR3 runs to 14 residues. V was shortened by 2 bases and J by 5 bases, with 13 bases between the two germline ends. Per the germline V gene, CDR1 is SGHRS and CDR2 is YFSETQ. CDR3 DNA: TGCGCCAGCAGCTTTGAAGGGGCATTTACTGAAGCTTTCTTT. Encoded protein: CASSFEGAFTEAFF. Full variable domain (remainder filled in from reference TRBV5-1 and TRBJ1-1): KAGVTQTPRYLIKTRGQQVTLSCSPISGHRSVSWYQQTPGQGLQFLFEYFSETQRNKGNFPGRFSGRQFSNSRSEMNVSTLELGDSALYLCASSFEGAFTEAFFGQGTRLTVV.

This clone has a handful of counts. V is TRBV18 and J is TRBJ2-1; 9 bases fit TRBD2. V lost 3 bases and J lost 5; bases outside the gene matches: 5. The V gene's germline CDR1 is KGHSH and CDR2 LQKENI. The CDR3 covers 15 residues. As DNA, the CDR3 is TGTGCCAGCTCACCCCGGGTAGCGGGGGACAATGAGCAGTTCTTC. Encoded protein: CASSPRVAGDNEQFF.

V is TRBV5-1 and J is TRBJ2-7; D possibly corresponds to TRBD2 (5 bases). Deletions cut 4 bases from V and 2 bases from J, with 10 bases between. CDR1 is SGHRS and CDR2 is YFSETQ in the germline V gene. CDR3 length equals 13 residues. CDR3 sequence (DNA): TGCGCCAGCAGCCTGGACGGGACCTACGAGCAGTACTTC. It codes for CASSLDGTYEQYF.

This chain connects TRBV6-5 to TRBJ2-6; D is ambiguous. From germline, CDR1 is MNHEY and CDR2 SVGAGI. V was clipped by 8 bases and J by 0 bases, with 5 bases between them. This CDR3 comprises 13 residues. CDR3 in amino acids: CASRGSGANVLTF. The DNA for the CDR3 is TGTGCCAGCCGCGGCTCTGGGGCCAACGTCCTGACTTTC.

The chain is built from TRBV5-1 and TRBJ1-6; 7 bases map to TRBD1. CDR3 length: 15 amino acids. CDR1 and CDR2 from the germline V gene are SGHRS and YFSETQ. V lost 4 bases to trimming and J lost 7 bases; unmatched junction nucleotides: 8. The CDR3, as DNA: TGCGCCAGCAGCATGCGACAGGGTGAAAATTCACCCCTCCACTTT. Protein product: CASSMRQGENSPLHF.

V gene TRBV14 combines with J gene TRBJ2-7; tentatively, D is TRBD1 (7 bases). Trimming shortened V by 1 base and J by 3 bases, and 13 bases separated the two germline ends. CDR1 and CDR2 (germline): SGHDN, FVKESK. This CDR3 spans 15 amino acids. The CDR3 spells CASSQGQGGFYEQYF. The DNA for the CDR3 is TGTGCCAGCAGCCAAGGACAGGGAGGTTTCTACGAGCAGTACTTC. The variable domain in full, with the rest retrieved from reference TRBV14 and TRBJ2-7, is EAGVTQFPSHSVIEKGQTVTLRCDPISGHDNLYWYRRVMGKEIKFLLHFVKESKQDESGMPNNRFLAERTGGTYSTLKVQPAELEDSGVYFCASSQGQGGFYEQYFGPGTRLTVT.

The gene calls are TRBV30 and TRBJ2-7; TRBD1 is a possible D gene (6 bases). V gave up 6 bases and J gave up 1 base, with 13 bases separating them. The germline gives CDR1 GTSNPN, CDR2 SVGIG (reference sequence). This CDR3 spans 13 amino acids. This CDR3 is CACLGDTSYEQYF. Written as DNA, the CDR3 is TGTGCCTGCCTCGGGGACACTTCCTACGAGCAGTACTTC.

This clone was counted between two and nine times. The chain is built from TRBV5-1 and TRBJ2-7, with D perhaps TRBD1 (5 bases). The CDR3 has 15 amino acids. The germline V and J ends were trimmed by 7 bases and 3 bases, with 20 bases remaining between them. Germline V CDR1 and CDR2: SGHRS, YFSETQ. The CDR3 bases are TGCGCCAGCGGCGACTCCAGGGTTACTGGCTACGAGCAGTACTTC. It is translated as CASGDSRVTGYEQYF.

The chain links TRBV28 to TRBJ1-3; 7 bases fit TRBD1. Germline V gene data show CDR1 as MDHEN and CDR2 as SYDVKM. The CDR3 spans 15 residues. V shed 6 bases and J 4 bases; nucleotides not matched to a gene: 9. The CDR3 loop reads CASRLQGDLGNTIYF. Here the CDR3 DNA reads TGTGCCAGCAGACTCCAGGGGGATCTAGGAAACACCATATATTTT.

This clone showed up just a few times. This chain connects TRBV18 to TRBJ2-5, with 10 positions matching TRBD1. V lost 4 bases to trimming and J lost 0 bases; unmatched junction nucleotides: 5. The CDR3 consists of 16 residues. Germline CDR1 KGHSH, CDR2 LQKENI. As DNA, the CDR3 is TGTGCCAGCTCACTCGAGACAGGGGGCAACCAAGAGACCCAGTACTTC. It translates to CASSLETGGNQETQYF.

V is TRBV10-3 and J is TRBJ1-3; 9 nucleotides match TRBD1. Trimming took 1 base from V and 4 from J; bases not matched to a gene: 8. Per the germline V gene, CDR1 is ENHRY and CDR2 is SYGVKD. There are 17 residues in the CDR3. The CDR3 DNA follows: TGTGCCATCAGTGAGTGGGGACAGGGCGGTACAGGAAACACCATATATTTT. Protein product: CAISEWGQGGTGNTIYF.